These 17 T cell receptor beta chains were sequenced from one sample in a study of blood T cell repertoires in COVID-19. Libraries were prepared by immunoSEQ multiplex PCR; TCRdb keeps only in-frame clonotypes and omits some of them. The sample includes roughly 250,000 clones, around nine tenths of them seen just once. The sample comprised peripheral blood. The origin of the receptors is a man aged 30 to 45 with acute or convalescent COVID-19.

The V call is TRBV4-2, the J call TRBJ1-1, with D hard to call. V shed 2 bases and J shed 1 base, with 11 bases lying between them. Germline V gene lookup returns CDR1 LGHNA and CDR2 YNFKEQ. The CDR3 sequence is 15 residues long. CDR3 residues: CASSQSESGNTEAFF. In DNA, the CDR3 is TGTGCCAGCAGCCAATCGGAGTCGGGGAACACTGAAGCTTTCTTT.

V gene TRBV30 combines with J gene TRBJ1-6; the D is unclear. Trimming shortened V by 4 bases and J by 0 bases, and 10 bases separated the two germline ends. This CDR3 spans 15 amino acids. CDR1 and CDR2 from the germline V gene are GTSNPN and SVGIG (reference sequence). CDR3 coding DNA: TGTGCCTGGACCTCGATGAGCTCCTATAATTCACCCCTCCACTTT. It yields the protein CAWTSMSSYNSPLHF.

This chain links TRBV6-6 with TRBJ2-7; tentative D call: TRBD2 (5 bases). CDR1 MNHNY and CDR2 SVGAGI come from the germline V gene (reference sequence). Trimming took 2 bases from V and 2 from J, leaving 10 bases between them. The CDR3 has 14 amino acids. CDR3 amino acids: CASSYGTGTYEQYF. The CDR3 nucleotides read TGTGCCAGCAGTTACGGAACCGGGACCTACGAGCAGTACTTC.

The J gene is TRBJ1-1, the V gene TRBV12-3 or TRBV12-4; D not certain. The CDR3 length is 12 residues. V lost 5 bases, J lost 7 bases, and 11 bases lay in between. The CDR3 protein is CASSTDKLEAFF. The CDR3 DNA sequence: TGTGCCAGCAGTACAGATAAACTTGAAGCTTTCTTT.

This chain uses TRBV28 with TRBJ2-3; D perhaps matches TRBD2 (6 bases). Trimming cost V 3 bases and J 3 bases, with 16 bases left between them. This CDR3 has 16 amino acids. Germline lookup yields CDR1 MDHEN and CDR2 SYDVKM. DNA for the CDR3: TGTGCCAGCAGTTTGGTTGGGGGGTTCCGGACAGATACGCAGTATTTT. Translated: CASSLVGGFRTDTQYF.

The DNA of the CDR3 is TGTGCCAGCAGCCTTACAGGGGGTAGCAATCAGCCCCAGCATTTT. It codes for CASSLTGGSNQPQHF. This chain joins TRBV7-3 and TRBJ1-5; 8 positions match TRBD1. The germline gives CDR1 SGHTA, CDR2 FQGTGA. V shed 5 bases and J 0 bases; nucleotides not matched to a gene: 3. The CDR3 spans 15 residues.

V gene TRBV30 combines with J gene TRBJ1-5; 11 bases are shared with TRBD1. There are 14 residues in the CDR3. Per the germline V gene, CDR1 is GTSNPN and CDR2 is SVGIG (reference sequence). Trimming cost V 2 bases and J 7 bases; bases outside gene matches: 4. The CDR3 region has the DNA TGTGCCTGGAGTAAGGGACAGGGGGTACAGCCCCAGCATTTT. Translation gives CAWSKGQGVQPQHF.

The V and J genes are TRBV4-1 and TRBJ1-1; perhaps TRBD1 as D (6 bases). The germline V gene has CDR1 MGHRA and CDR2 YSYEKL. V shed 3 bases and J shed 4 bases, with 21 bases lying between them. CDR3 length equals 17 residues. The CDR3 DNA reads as TGCGCCAGCAGCCATAACGGAAAAAGGGGGAGTGCCACTGAAGCTTTCTTT. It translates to CASSHNGKRGSATEAFF.

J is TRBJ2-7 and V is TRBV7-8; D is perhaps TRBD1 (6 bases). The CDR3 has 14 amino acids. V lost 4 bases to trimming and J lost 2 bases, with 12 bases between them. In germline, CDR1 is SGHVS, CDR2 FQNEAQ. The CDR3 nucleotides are TGTGCCAGCAGCTCCAGGGGTCCTACCTACGAGCAGTACTTC. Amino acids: CASSSRGPTYEQYF.

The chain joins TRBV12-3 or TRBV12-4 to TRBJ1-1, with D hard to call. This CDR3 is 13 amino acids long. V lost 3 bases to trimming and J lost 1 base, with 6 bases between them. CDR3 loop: CASSFRQNTEAFF. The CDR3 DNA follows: TGTGCCAGCAGTTTTCGACAGAACACTGAAGCTTTCTTT.

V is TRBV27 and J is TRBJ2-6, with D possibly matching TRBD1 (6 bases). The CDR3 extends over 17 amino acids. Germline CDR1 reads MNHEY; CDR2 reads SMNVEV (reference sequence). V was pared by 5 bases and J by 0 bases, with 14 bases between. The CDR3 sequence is CASSTTGLPSGANVLTF. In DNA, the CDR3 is TGTGCCAGCAGTACCACAGGGTTGCCCTCTGGGGCCAACGTCCTGACTTTC.

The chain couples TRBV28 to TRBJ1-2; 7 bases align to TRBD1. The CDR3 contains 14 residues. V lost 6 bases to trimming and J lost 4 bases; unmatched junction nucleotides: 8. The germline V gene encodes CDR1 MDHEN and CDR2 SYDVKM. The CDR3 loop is CASRTGTGIYGYTF. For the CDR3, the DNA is TGTGCCAGCAGGACAGGGACGGGGATCTATGGCTACACCTTC.

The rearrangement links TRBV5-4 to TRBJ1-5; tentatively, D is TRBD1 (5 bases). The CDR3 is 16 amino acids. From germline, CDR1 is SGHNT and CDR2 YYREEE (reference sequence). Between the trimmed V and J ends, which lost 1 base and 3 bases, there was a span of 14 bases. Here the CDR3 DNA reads TGTGCCAGCAGCTTGAGACAGCTGGGCGACAATCAGCCCCAGCATTTT. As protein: CASSLRQLGDNQPQHF.

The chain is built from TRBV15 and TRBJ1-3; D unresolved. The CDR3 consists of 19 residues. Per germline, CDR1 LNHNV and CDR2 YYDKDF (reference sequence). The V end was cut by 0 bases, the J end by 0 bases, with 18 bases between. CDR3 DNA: TGTGCCACCAGCAGAGATTGGGCAGTCAAGGTTTACTCTGGAAACACCATATATTTT. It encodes CATSRDWAVKVYSGNTIYF.

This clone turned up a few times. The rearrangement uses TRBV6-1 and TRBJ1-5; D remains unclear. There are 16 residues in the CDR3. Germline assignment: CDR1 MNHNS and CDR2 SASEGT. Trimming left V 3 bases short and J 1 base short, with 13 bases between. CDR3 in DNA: TGTGCCAGCAGTGACTATGGAGGGTCGAGCAATCAGCCCCAGCATTTT. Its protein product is CASSDYGGSSNQPQHF.

As DNA, the CDR3 is TGTGCCATCAAGCCGGGACAGGGGTTATACTACGAGCAGTACTTC. Amino acids: CAIKPGQGLYYEQYF. The V gene is TRBV10-3, the J gene TRBJ2-7; 10 bases agree with TRBD1. The CDR3 covers 15 residues. CDR1 is ENHRY, CDR2 SYGVKD, per germline. V trimming: 7 bases; J trimming: 3 bases; junction bases outside the gene matches: 9.

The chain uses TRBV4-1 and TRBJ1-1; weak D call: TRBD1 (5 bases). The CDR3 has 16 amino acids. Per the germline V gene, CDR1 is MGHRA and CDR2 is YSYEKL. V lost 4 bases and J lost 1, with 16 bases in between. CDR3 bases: TGCGCCAGCAGCCTCTGGGCGACAGTTAAGAACACTGAAGCTTTCTTT. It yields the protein CASSLWATVKNTEAFF.